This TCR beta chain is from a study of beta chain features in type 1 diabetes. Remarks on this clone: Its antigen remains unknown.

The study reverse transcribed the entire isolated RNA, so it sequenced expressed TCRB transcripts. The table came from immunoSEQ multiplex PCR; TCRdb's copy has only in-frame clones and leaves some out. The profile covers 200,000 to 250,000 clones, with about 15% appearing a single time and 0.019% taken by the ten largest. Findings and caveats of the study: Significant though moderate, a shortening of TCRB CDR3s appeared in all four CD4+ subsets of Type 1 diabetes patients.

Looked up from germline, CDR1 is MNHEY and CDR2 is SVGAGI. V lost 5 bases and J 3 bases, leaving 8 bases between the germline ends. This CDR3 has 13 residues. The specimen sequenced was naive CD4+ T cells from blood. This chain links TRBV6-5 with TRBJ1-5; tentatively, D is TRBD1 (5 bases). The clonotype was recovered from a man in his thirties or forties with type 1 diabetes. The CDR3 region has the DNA TGTGCCAGCAGTGACAGACTCAATCAGCCCCAGCATTTT. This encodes CASSDRLNQPQHF.